A selection of T cell receptor beta chains follows, all from one sample in a study of technical replicates of blood from a few donors. Method: immunoSEQ multiplex PCR; TCRdb's copy keeps in-frame clones and lacks some. Of about 73,000 clones in the sample, 93% were seen once. The sequenced material came from T cells isolated from PBMCs. Receptors were obtained from a human donor in good health. Both conserved end residues are trimmed from each CDR3. The order of the fields is J gene, clone size, D gene, V gene, CDR3 protein. The D gene is left open where the match is weak. The size of a clone is reported for some rows only, either as once, few or many, or as a class for expanded clones.

TRBJ1-1 once TRBD1 TRBV5-1 ASSLEQGVMNTEAF
TRBJ1-5 - - TRBV19 ASTEQGKGRAQH
TRBJ2-5 - TRBD2 TRBV27 ASSLGLAGVQYQETQY
TRBJ1-1 - - TRBV28 ASSLIWDMNTEAF
TRBJ1-5 - - TRBV11-2 ASSLGENQPQH
TRBJ1-1 once - TRBV19 ASSEGGAGTEAF
TRBJ1-1 - TRBD1 TRBV6-5 ASSYKTGITEAF
TRBJ2-7 - - TRBV21-1 ASWDRSSYEQY
TRBJ2-1 - - TRBV20-1 SARLLQEQF
TRBJ1-1 - TRBD1 TRBV5-4 ASSRPMTGRSEAF
TRBJ2-7 once TRBD2 TRBV5-4 ASSSTSGGYYEQY
TRBJ1-2 - TRBD1 TRBV19 ASTRTGYGYT
TRBJ1-5 - - TRBV25-1 ASSESGNQPQH
TRBJ1-5 - TRBD1 TRBV30 AWSVRGNQPQH
TRBJ1-5 - - TRBV7-6 ASSLVASNQPQH
TRBJ2-7 - TRBD1 TRBV19 ASSGRGTGVYEQY
TRBJ1-2 - TRBD1 TRBV18 ASSPQSPGQGAWGYT
TRBJ1-5 - - TRBV28 ASSRTGYSNQPQH
TRBJ2-1 - TRBD1 TRBV27 ASSPGTGALNEQF
TRBJ2-7 - - TRBV5-8 ASSSPGFTYEQY
TRBJ1-4 - - TRBV14 ASSLMSGTNEKLF
TRBJ1-1 once - TRBV6-6 ASSYGETEAF
TRBJ1-1 - - TRBV11-3 ASSIEQNTEAF
TRBJ2-2 - - TRBV27 ASSQEGNTGELF
TRBJ1-5 once - TRBV18 ASSRTTGTLGNQPQH
TRBJ1-1 - TRBD1 TRBV5-1 ASSMTGRDTEAF
TRBJ1-6 - - TRBV2 ASSVELSPLH
TRBJ2-2 few - TRBV19 ASSLQGPNTGELF
TRBJ2-1 few TRBD2 TRBV7-9 ASSLGGLAGGPEQF
TRBJ2-7 - TRBD2 TRBV6-6 ASSYAGGGNEQY
TRBJ2-5 - TRBD2 TRBV4-2 ASSQGDATSGRVGETQY
TRBJ2-2 - - TRBV28 ASSPLGAGAWYGELF
TRBJ2-1 - TRBD2 TRBV10-1 ASSESGLAGDSYNEQF
TRBJ1-1 - TRBD1 TRBV6-6 ASSYNRGETEAF
TRBJ1-2 - - TRBV27 ASQDRAGYEYGYT
TRBJ1-5 - TRBD1 TRBV10-3 AISVTGGEGQPQH
TRBJ2-3 - - TRBV15 ATARLGGLWTDTQY
TRBJ1-1 - - TRBV5-1 ASSQGKGTEAF
TRBJ2-1 - - TRBV10-1 ASSESTVHSYNEQF
TRBJ2-7 - TRBD1 TRBV11-3 ASSDPGTGSYEQY
TRBJ1-2 - TRBD1 TRBV4-1 ASRRTGDSNYGYT
TRBJ1-1 - - TRBV14 ASSQDFRGGTEAF
TRBJ2-5 - TRBD1 TRBV4-1 ASSGPGQGKQTQY
TRBJ2-3 - - TRBV5-4 ASSPRAIHSTDTQY
TRBJ2-1 - TRBD2 TRBV5-4 ASSRYGLAEYNEQF
TRBJ2-7 - TRBD2 TRBV14 ASSPRTSGLYEQY
TRBJ1-2 once TRBD1 TRBV27 ASSWTGGNYGYT
TRBJ2-1 - - TRBV7-2 ASSLEGNEQF